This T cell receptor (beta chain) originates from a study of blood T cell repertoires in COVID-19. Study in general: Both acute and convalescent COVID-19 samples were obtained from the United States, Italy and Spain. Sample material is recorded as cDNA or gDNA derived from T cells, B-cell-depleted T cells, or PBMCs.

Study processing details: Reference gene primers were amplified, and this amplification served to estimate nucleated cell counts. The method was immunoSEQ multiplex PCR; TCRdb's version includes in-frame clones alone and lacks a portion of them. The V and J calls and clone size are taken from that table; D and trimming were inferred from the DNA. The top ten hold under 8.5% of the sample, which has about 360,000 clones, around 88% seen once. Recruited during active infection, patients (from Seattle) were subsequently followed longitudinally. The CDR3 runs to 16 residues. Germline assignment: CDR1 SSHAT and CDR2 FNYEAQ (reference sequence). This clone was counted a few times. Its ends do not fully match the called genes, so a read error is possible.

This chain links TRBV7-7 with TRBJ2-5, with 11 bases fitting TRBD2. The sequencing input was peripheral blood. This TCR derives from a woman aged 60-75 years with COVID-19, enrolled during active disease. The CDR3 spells CASSLGGTSGQETQYF. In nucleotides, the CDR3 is TGTGCCAGCAGTTTAGGCGGGACTAGCGGTCAAGAGACCCAGTACTTC.